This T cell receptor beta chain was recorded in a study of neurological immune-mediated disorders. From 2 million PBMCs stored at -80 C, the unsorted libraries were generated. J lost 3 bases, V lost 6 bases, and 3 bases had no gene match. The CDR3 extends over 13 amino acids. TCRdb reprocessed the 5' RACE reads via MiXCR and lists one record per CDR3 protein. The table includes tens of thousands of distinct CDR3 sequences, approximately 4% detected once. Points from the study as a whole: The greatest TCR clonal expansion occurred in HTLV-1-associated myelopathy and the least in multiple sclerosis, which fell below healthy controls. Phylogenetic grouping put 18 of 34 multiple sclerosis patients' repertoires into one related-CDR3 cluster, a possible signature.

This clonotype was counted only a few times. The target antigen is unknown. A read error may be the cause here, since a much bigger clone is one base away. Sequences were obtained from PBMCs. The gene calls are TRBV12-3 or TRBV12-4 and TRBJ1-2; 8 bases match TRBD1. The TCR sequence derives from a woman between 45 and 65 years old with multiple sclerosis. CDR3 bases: TGTGCCAGCAGACAGGGGGACTACTATGGCTACACCTTC. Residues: CASRQGDYYGYTF.